This is a list of T cell receptor beta chains from one sample in a study of T cells in localized non-small cell lung cancer. Produced via immunoSEQ multiplex PCR; TCRdb's table is partial and in-frame only. This sample carries fewer than 45,000 clones, roughly 90% of them seen once, and the ten largest clones take roughly 2.7%. The input for sequencing was peripheral blood, taken before any cancer treatment. These receptors came from a female donor older than 55 with stage I squamous cell lung carcinoma. Each CDR3 is given with its conserved first and last residue. D genes are given only for firm matches. Expanded clones are given a class, and other clones once, few, many or no size at all.

clone size: -
J gene: TRBJ2-1
V gene: TRBV6-1
D gene: -
CDR3 DNA: TGTGCCAGCAGTGAAGCAAGGAATGAGCAGTTCTTC
CDR3 protein: CASSEARNEQFF

clone size: -
J gene: TRBJ1-2
V gene: TRBV7-3
D gene: TRBD1
CDR3 DNA: TGTGCCAGCAGCTTAGATCAGGGACAGGGTTATGGCTACACCTTC
CDR3 protein: CASSLDQGQGYGYTF

clone size: -
J gene: TRBJ2-1
V gene: TRBV7-9
D gene: TRBD2
CDR3 DNA: TGTGCCAGCAGCCCGGGGATGGGTAGCGGGAGGGCCAATGAGCAGTTCTTC
CDR3 protein: CASSPGMGSGRANEQFF

clone size: once
J gene: TRBJ2-3
V gene: TRBV2
D gene: -
CDR3 DNA: TGTGCCAGCAGTGTAAGGGGCATAGGAGATACGCAGTATTTT
CDR3 protein: CASSVRGIGDTQYF

clone size: -
J gene: TRBJ2-3
V gene: TRBV6-1
D gene: TRBD1
CDR3 DNA: TGTGCCAGCAGGGACCGGACAGGGACAGATACGCAGTATTTT
CDR3 protein: CASRDRTGTDTQYF

clone size: -
J gene: TRBJ1-1
V gene: TRBV10-3
D gene: TRBD1
CDR3 DNA: TGTGCCATCAGTGACCCGGGGACAGCGAACACTGAAGCTTTCTTT
CDR3 protein: CAISDPGTANTEAFF

clone size: -
J gene: TRBJ2-3
V gene: TRBV6-1
D gene: -
CDR3 DNA: TGTGCCAGCAGTGAAGCCCCGGGGTCCACAGATACGCAGTATTTT
CDR3 protein: CASSEAPGSTDTQYF

clone size: -
J gene: TRBJ2-1
V gene: TRBV2
D gene: TRBD2
CDR3 DNA: TGTGCCAGCAGTGCTGAGGCGGGAGGGTACAATGAGCAGTTCTTC
CDR3 protein: CASSAEAGGYNEQFF

clone size: -
J gene: TRBJ1-2
V gene: TRBV25-1
D gene: -
CDR3 DNA: TGTGCCAGCAGCCCGGCGGTACCGCTGGGAGGTGGCTACACCTTC
CDR3 protein: CASSPAVPLGGGYTF

clone size: -
J gene: TRBJ2-7
V gene: TRBV5-4
D gene: -
CDR3 DNA: TGTGCCAGCAGCCCGACTGACGGACGATACGAGCAGTACTTC
CDR3 protein: CASSPTDGRYEQYF

clone size: once
J gene: TRBJ2-3
V gene: TRBV9
D gene: -
CDR3 DNA: TGTGCCAGCAGCCTCGGCGGAAAACGCACAGATACGCAGTATTTT
CDR3 protein: CASSLGGKRTDTQYF

clone size: -
J gene: TRBJ2-7
V gene: TRBV29-1
D gene: TRBD1
CDR3 DNA: TGCAGCGTTAGAGGGGGCGCCGGTCGCGAGCAGTACTTC
CDR3 protein: CSVRGGAGREQYF

clone size: -
J gene: TRBJ2-1
V gene: TRBV13
D gene: TRBD2
CDR3 DNA: TGTGCCAGCAGCCCCGGGACTAGCAATGAGCAGTTCTTC
CDR3 protein: CASSPGTSNEQFF

clone size: -
J gene: TRBJ2-3
V gene: TRBV5-1
D gene: TRBD2
CDR3 DNA: TGCGCCAGCAGCTTGACTAGCGGGAGGGCCGGGGCAGATACGCAGTATTTT
CDR3 protein: CASSLTSGRAGADTQYF

clone size: -
J gene: TRBJ2-2
V gene: TRBV30
D gene: -
CDR3 DNA: TGTGCCTGGAGCGCGATAAGGACCGGGGAGCTGTTTTTT
CDR3 protein: CAWSAIRTGELFF

clone size: -
J gene: TRBJ1-6
V gene: TRBV9
D gene: TRBD1
CDR3 DNA: TGTGCCAGCAGCGTCCGGGACAGGCAAAATTCACCCCTCCACTTT
CDR3 protein: CASSVRDRQNSPLHF

clone size: -
J gene: TRBJ1-2
V gene: TRBV19
D gene: -
CDR3 DNA: TGTGCCAGTACCCGACCGGGAGAGGGATCGAGTAATGGCTACACCTTC
CDR3 protein: CASTRPGEGSSNGYTF

clone size: -
J gene: TRBJ2-3
V gene: TRBV7-8
D gene: TRBD1
CDR3 DNA: TGTGCCAGCAGCTGGAGGGACAGGGGGCCCGATACGCAGTATTTT
CDR3 protein: CASSWRDRGPDTQYF

clone size: -
J gene: TRBJ2-2
V gene: TRBV7-2
D gene: -
CDR3 DNA: TGTGCCAGCAGCTTAAGGATCAGTGGGACCGGGGAGCTGTTTTTT
CDR3 protein: CASSLRISGTGELFF

clone size: -
J gene: TRBJ1-6
V gene: TRBV30
D gene: -
CDR3 DNA: TGTGCCTGGAGTTTCGGCGGACTAATCCACTTT
CDR3 protein: CAWSFGGLIHF